This T cell receptor (beta chain) was documented in a study of OX40 agonist ivuxolimab in advanced cancers. Turning to the study itself: Three dose-escalation patients had partial responses: one with hepatocellular carcinoma and two with cutaneous melanoma.

CDR3 size: 16 residues. The germline V gene has CDR1 SGHAT and CDR2 FQNNGV. The ends lost 4 bases at V and 8 bases at J; junction bases unmatched: 14. Produced via immunoSEQ multiplex PCR; TCRdb's table is partial and in-frame only. In the table there are tens of thousands of clones, 80% to 85% of which are singletons. Broader study findings: Clonal expansion was seen in CD4+ and CD8+ blood T cells by week 6 at 0.1 to 3.0 mg/kg.

On this clone: Its antigen is undetermined.

The receptor was derived from an adult with an advanced solid tumor such as melanoma, head and neck, liver or kidney cancer. The rearrangement joins TRBV11-2 to TRBJ2-1; TRBD2 aligns across 7 bases. The starting material was CD4+ or CD8+ T cells sorted from blood, obtained in a trial of the OX40 agonist ivuxolimab. The CDR3 DNA is TGTGCCAGCAGCTCCCCCCGGACTAGTGAGGGCGATGAGCAGTTCTTC. It encodes CASSSPRTSEGDEQFF. The full variable domain, with the rest looked up from reference TRBV11-2 and TRBJ2-1, is EAGVAQSPRYKIIEKRQSVAFWCNPISGHATLYWYQQILGQGPKLLIQFQNNGVVDDSQLPKDRFSAERLKGVDSTLKIQPAKLEDSAVYLCASSSPRTSEGDEQFFGPGTRLTVL.